The 9 T cell receptor beta chains below all came from one sample that was sequenced in a study of shared clonotypes between healthy human individuals. CD8 cells regarded as naive lacked CD45RO, were positively chosen for CCR7, and omitted terminally differentiated effector memory CD45RA+ cells. Repertoires were generated with immunoSEQ multiplex PCR, while TCRdb's copy carries only in-frame clones and drops some. The sample holds millions of clones, over 85% seen once. The sequenced sample was naive CD8+ T cells sorted from blood. The receptor set was obtained from a young man in good health.

The gene calls are TRBV7-3 and TRBJ1-4; D is unclear. V was clipped by 1 base and J by 8 bases, with 14 bases between them. The germline V gene has CDR1 SGHTA and CDR2 FQGTGA. This CDR3 has 15 residues. CDR3 sequence: CASSLIGRVGEKLFF. The CDR3 nucleotides read TGTGCCAGCAGCTTAATAGGAAGGGTGGGAGAAAAACTGTTTTTT.

This clone was picked up a small number of times. The chain uses TRBV6-6 and TRBJ2-1, with D unresolved. The CDR3 contains 12 residues. V shed 5 bases and J shed 2 bases, with 4 bases lying between them. The germline CDR1 and CDR2 sequences are MNHNY and SVGAGI (reference sequence). The CDR3 loop is CASSKTYNEQFF. The DNA of the CDR3 is TGTGCCAGCAGTAAGACCTACAATGAGCAGTTCTTC.

The count of this clone is one. The chain uses TRBV9 and TRBJ2-7, with 10 bases identical to TRBD1. V dropped 4 bases and J dropped 5; count of bases not matched to a gene: 6. CDR1 is SGDLS and CDR2 is YYNGEE in the germline V gene. The CDR3 extends over 14 amino acids. In nucleotides, the CDR3 is TGTGCCAGCAGCAGGGGGACAGGGGAAGACGAGCAGTACTTC. Its translation is CASSRGTGEDEQYF.

With respect to this clone: Other DNA sequences of this sample code for an identical CDR3. This rearrangement joins TRBV7-9 to TRBJ2-7; no clear D. The CDR3 totals 13 residues. Germline assignment: CDR1 SEHNR and CDR2 FQNEAQ (reference sequence). Trimming took off 3 bases at V and 0 bases at J, with 6 bases between the two ends. The CDR3 sequence: CASSLLDSYEQYF. DNA for the CDR3: TGTGCCAGCAGCTTGTTGGACTCCTACGAGCAGTACTTC.

The chain couples TRBV2 to TRBJ1-2; D gene uncertain. Germline V gene lookup returns CDR1 SNHLY and CDR2 FYNNEI. This CDR3 has 12 residues. Trimming removed 4 bases at V and 5 bases at J, with 8 bases between. The CDR3 DNA is TGTGCCAGCAGTGGTCCTGGGTATGGCTACACCTTC. It is translated as CASSGPGYGYTF. Drawing the rest from reference TRBV2 and TRBJ1-2, the complete variable domain is EPEVTQTPSHQVTQMGQEVILRCVPISNHLYFYWYRQILGQKVEFLVSFYNNEISEKSEIFDDQFSVERPDGSNFTLKIRSTKLEDSAMYFCASSGPGYGYTFGSGTRLTVV.

This clone is a singleton in its sample. The chain combines TRBV6-1 with TRBJ2-2, with D perhaps TRBD1 (6 bases). V lost 5 bases to trimming and J lost 1 base, with 8 bases between them. The CDR3 extends over 14 amino acids. Germline V lookup: CDR1 MNHNS, CDR2 SASEGT. The CDR3 region is CASSQGRNTGELFF. CDR3 DNA: TGTGCCAGCAGTCAGGGGCGGAACACCGGGGAGCTGTTTTTT.

On this clone: One junction end does not reproduce the germline sequence, and a read error may be involved. The V and J genes are TRBV4-2 and TRBJ2-5; TRBD2 might be the D (6 bases). The CDR3 is 14 amino acids. CDR1 and CDR2 from the germline V gene are LGHNA and YNFKEQ. The chain's CDR3 is CASSPEGAQQTQYF. The CDR3, as DNA: TGTGCCAGCAGCCCGGAGGGCGCCCAACAGACCCAGTACTTC.

The chain joins TRBV4-1 to TRBJ1-6, with TRBD1 matching over 11 bases. Germline V gene sequence: CDR1 MGHRA, CDR2 YSYEKL. The CDR3 contains 17 residues. After removal of 0 bases from V and 10 bases from J, the junction contained 8 bases not matched to a gene. The CDR3 region has the DNA TGCGCCAGCAGCCAAGACCCTCGGACAGGGGGCTGGTCACCCCTCCACTTT. Amino acid sequence: CASSQDPRTGGWSPLHF.

For this clone: This sample includes further DNA sequences coding for the same CDR3. The V and J genes are TRBV4-1 and TRBJ2-1, with TRBD2 matching 10 bases. This CDR3 is 16 amino acids long. CDR1 MGHRA and CDR2 YSYEKL come from the germline V gene. The V gene end was trimmed by 1 base and the J gene end by 4 bases; junction bases not matched to a gene: 4. This CDR3 is CASSQGLAGLYNEQFF. The CDR3 DNA reads TGCGCCAGCAGCCAAGGACTAGCGGGCCTTTACAATGAGCAGTTCTTC.